The 25 T cell receptor beta chains in this list originate from one sample, sequenced in a study of vaccination and CD4 T cells after COVID-19 (dated by TCRdb to the early 2020s). This specimen's treatment or condition label, interpreted: approximately nine-day PBMC culture with coronavirus spike peptide pools or control peptides (ViraFEST assay). These receptors have no identified antigens. Receptor amplification or capture employed PCR. Sequencing relied on an Illumina iSeq 100. TCR sequencing of DNA from cultured CD4+ T cells used the Oncomine TCR Beta short-read assay at the Johns Hopkins FTIC core. TCRdb cleaned the public reads at Q25 with fastp, built clones with MiXCR and kept in-frame beta chains. Each entry is one CDR3 protein sequence, shown with its most common DNA and genes. The sample data list about 12,000 distinct CDR3 sequences, and about half of these were observed just once. The leading ten clones occupy 28% of the sample.

The material sequenced was CD4+ T cells from blood, cultured in vitro. The receptor set was obtained from a human donor who had recovered from COVID-19.

V is TRBV6-7 and J is TRBJ2-7; maybe TRBD1 (5 bases). TRBV6-7 counts as an open reading frame of uncertain function. This CDR3 comprises 15 residues. Deletions cut 9 bases from V and 0 bases from J, with 18 bases between. CDR3 DNA sequence: TGTGCCAGACTCTTCAGGGCTAGGGGCTCCTACGAGCAGTACTTC. Residues: CARLFRARGSYEQYF.

The chain carries TRBV7-2 and TRBJ1-4, with TRBD1 matching over 7 bases. The V gene end was trimmed by 4 bases and the J gene end by 7 bases; junction bases not matched to a gene: 6. This CDR3 spans 14 amino acids. Germline V gene sequence: CDR1 SGHTA, CDR2 FQGNSA. The CDR3 region is CASSSQGRGEKLFF. CDR3 sequence (DNA): TGTGCCAGCAGCTCACAGGGGCGAGGTGAAAAACTGTTTTTT.

This clonotype rates as medium-sized. The genes are TRBV5-4 and TRBJ2-7; 8 nucleotides agree with TRBD1. Germline V CDR1 and CDR2: SGHNT, YYREEE (reference sequence). This CDR3 has 15 amino acids. The V gene end was trimmed by 0 bases and the J gene end by 4 bases; junction bases not matched to a gene: 6. CDR3 amino acids: CASSLGRQGRYEQYF. The DNA of the CDR3 is TGTGCCAGCAGCTTGGGCCGACAGGGGAGATACGAGCAGTACTTC.

In the case of this clonotype: The junction and the germline gene differ at one end; a read error may be behind it. The J gene is TRBJ2-5, the V gene TRBV6-1; 12 bases line up with TRBD1. Germline CDR1 and CDR2: MNHNS and SASEGT. The CDR3 is 15 residues long. The CDR3 nucleotides are TGTGCCAGCAGGGAAGGGACAGGGGGCAGGGAGACCCAGTACTTC. It yields the protein CASREGTGGRETQYF.

This clonotype came up a few times. J is TRBJ2-1 and V is TRBV20-1; 8 bases align to TRBD2. Trimming at V came to 5 bases and at J to 4 bases, leaving 10 bases not matched to a gene. The CDR3 spans 15 residues. Germline assignment: CDR1 DFQATT and CDR2 SNEGSKA (reference sequence). The CDR3, as DNA: TGCAGTGCTCCTCCGGGACTAGAGGGGTACAATGAGCAGTTCTTC. It specifies CSAPPGLEGYNEQFF.

This chain joins TRBV28 and TRBJ1-2, with 7 bases that match TRBD1. This CDR3 is built from 12 residues. Germline V CDR1 and CDR2: MDHEN, SYDVKM. Losses at the gene ends were 7 bases for V and 8 bases for J; bases not matched to a gene: 7. The DNA for the CDR3 is TGTGCCAGCATCTCGACAGGGAAGGGCTACACCTTC. It specifies CASISTGKGYTF.

This chain connects TRBV20-1 to TRBJ2-3, with a weak D call TRBD2 (6 bases). The CDR3 runs to 14 residues. Germline loops: CDR1 DFQATT, CDR2 SNEGSKA (reference sequence). V lost 3 bases and J 7 bases, leaving 17 bases between the germline ends. CDR3 DNA sequence: TGCAGTGCTAGGCAGTGGCGGGACTTGAATACGCAGTATTTT. Amino acid sequence: CSARQWRDLNTQYF.

The chain joins TRBV28 to TRBJ2-3; D is unclear. CDR1 and CDR2 from the germline V gene are MDHEN and SYDVKM. CDR3 length equals 17 residues. The V gene lost 8 bases and the J gene lost 4 bases, with 25 bases spanning the gap. As DNA, the CDR3 is TGTGCCAGCTCACCAAGACTGTCCCCCCAGCGCCCAGATACGCAGTATTTT. This translates into CASSPRLSPQRPDTQYF.

The rearrangement joins TRBV6-1 to TRBJ2-2; D is perhaps TRBD1 (5 bases). The CDR3 is 14 residues long. Germline V lookup: CDR1 MNHNS, CDR2 SASEGT. The V end lost 6 bases, the J end lost 1 base, and 9 bases lay between the germline ends. CDR3 sequence reads: CASRTAMNTGELFF. CDR3 DNA sequence: TGTGCCAGCAGGACAGCCATGAACACCGGGGAGCTGTTTTTT.

The rearrangement links TRBV27 to TRBJ2-7, with 9 bases fitting TRBD1. The germline gives CDR1 MNHEY, CDR2 SMNVEV (reference sequence). V lost 5 bases and J lost 8; bases outside the gene matches: 13. The CDR3 totals 15 residues. The CDR3: CASSVDTGGAVQQYF. CDR3 in DNA: TGTGCCAGCAGTGTAGACACAGGGGGCGCTGTTCAGCAGTACTTC.

This chain joins TRBV2 and TRBJ2-5; D unresolved. The germline V gene encodes CDR1 SNHLY and CDR2 FYNNEI. This CDR3 contains 12 residues. V dropped 4 bases and J dropped 4 bases, with 7 bases sitting between them. CDR3 loop: CASSGKGETQYF. In nucleotides, the CDR3 is TGTGCCAGCAGTGGTAAGGGAGAGACCCAGTACTTC. Filled out from reference TRBV2 and TRBJ2-5, the complete variable domain reads EPEVTQTPSHQVTQMGQEVILRCVPISNHLYFYWYRQILGQKVEFLVSFYNNEISEKSEIFDDQFSVERPDGSNFTLKIRSTKLEDSAMYFCASSGKGETQYFGPGTRLLVL.

The chain has TRBV7-8 and TRBJ1-3; D gene unclear. Trimming cost V 5 bases and J 0 bases, with 11 bases left between them. The CDR3 has 15 residues. Looked up from germline, CDR1 is SGHVS and CDR2 is FQNEAQ. Here the CDR3 reads CASSLWERSGNTIYF. The DNA for the CDR3 is TGTGCCAGCAGCCTCTGGGAACGCTCTGGAAACACCATATATTTT.

The chain links TRBV2 to TRBJ1-2; 9 positions match TRBD1. Germline loops: CDR1 SNHLY, CDR2 FYNNEI. The V and J ends lost 6 bases and 2 bases, in that order; junction bases with no gene match: 4. The CDR3 is 14 residues long. The CDR3, as DNA: TGTGCCAGCAGCCAACAGGGGGCAAACTATGGCTACACCTTC. Its translation is CASSQQGANYGYTF.

This clonotype showed up just once. The chain couples TRBV6-1 to TRBJ1-2, with TRBD1 matching 10 bases. Trimming at V came to 4 bases and at J to 8 bases, leaving 4 bases not matched to a gene. The CDR3 length is 13 residues. CDR1 is MNHNS and CDR2 is SASEGT in the germline V gene. In DNA, the CDR3 is TGTGCCAGCAGTGGACAGGGGGCTAGCGGCTACACCTTC. Protein sequence: CASSGQGASGYTF.

This clonotype was recorded a few times. V is TRBV7-2 and J is TRBJ2-2, with D tentatively TRBD2 (6 bases). The CDR3 extends over 13 amino acids. Germline V CDR1 and CDR2: SGHTA, FQGNSA. V was shortened by 6 bases and J by 4 bases, with 9 bases between the two germline ends. This CDR3 is CASSTGGTGELFF. CDR3 DNA sequence: TGTGCCAGCAGTACCGGGGGCACCGGGGAGCTGTTTTTT. The full variable domain, completed using reference TRBV7-2 and TRBJ2-2, is GAGVSQSPSNKVTEKGKDVELRCDPISGHTALYWYRQSLGQGLEFLIYFQGNSAPDKSGLPSDRFSAERTGGSVSTLTIQRTQQEDSAVYLCASSTGGTGELFFGEGSRLTVL.

This clonotype has only a few counts. The gene calls are TRBV7-9 and TRBJ1-1, with D possibly TRBD1 on 5 matching bases. V dropped 5 bases and J dropped 3 bases, with 10 bases sitting between them. The germline CDR1 and CDR2 sequences are SEHNR and FQNEAQ (reference sequence). The CDR3 is 13 amino acids. This chain's CDR3 is CASSQDTYTEAFF. The CDR3 region has the DNA TGTGCCAGCAGCCAGGACACGTACACTGAAGCTTTCTTT.

This chain connects TRBV6-2 or TRBV6-3 to TRBJ1-5; D might be TRBD1 (6 bases). Germline V CDR1 and CDR2: MNHEY, SVGEGT. The length of the CDR3 is 14 residues. Trimming left V 5 bases short and J 11 bases short, with 19 bases between. CDR3 sequence: CASSEQGTRWAQHF. The CDR3, as DNA: TGTGCCAGCAGTGAACAGGGTACCCGGTGGGCCCAGCATTTT.

The chain joins TRBV5-4 to TRBJ1-1, with 10 bases matching TRBD1. CDR1 is SGHNT, CDR2 YYREEE, per germline (reference sequence). V gave up 3 bases and J gave up 4 bases; unmatched junction bases: 3. The CDR3 covers 14 residues. The CDR3 DNA reads TGTGCCAGCAGCTGGGACAGGGGCTCCACTGAAGCTTTCTTT. This gives the protein CASSWDRGSTEAFF.

This clonotype was observed a few times. The J gene is TRBJ2-2, the V gene TRBV24-1; 9 nucleotides match TRBD2. This CDR3 comprises 17 residues. V shed 3 bases, J shed 6 bases, and the junction held 10 bases outside the gene matches. Germline lookup yields CDR1 KGHDR and CDR2 SFDVKD. The CDR3 sequence: CATSDPLAGGRAGELFF. As DNA, the CDR3 is TGTGCCACCAGTGATCCCCTGGCGGGAGGGCGTGCCGGGGAGCTGTTTTTT.

This chain connects TRBV4-1 to TRBJ1-2; D is possibly TRBD1 (5 bases). The germline gives CDR1 MGHRA, CDR2 YSYEKL. Between the trimmed V and J ends, which lost 3 bases and 8 bases, there was a span of 13 bases. This CDR3 is built from 13 residues. The CDR3: CASSQLGVGGYTF. In DNA, the CDR3 is TGCGCCAGCAGCCAGCTAGGGGTGGGGGGCTACACCTTC.

This clonotype appeared once. The chain recombines TRBV7-2 with TRBJ1-4, with D unclear. The germline V gene encodes CDR1 SGHTA and CDR2 FQGNSA. V lost 5 bases to trimming and J lost 6 bases, with 16 bases between them. There are 15 residues in the CDR3. Written as DNA, the CDR3 is TGTGCCAGCAGCCCCGCCGGGTCCAGAGATGAAAAACTGTTTTTT. Protein: CASSPAGSRDEKLFF.

In the case of this clonotype: The conserved closing phenylalanine or tryptophan is absent in this CDR3, likely reflecting a read error. The chain combines TRBV2 with TRBJ2-5, with unresolved D. V lost 3 bases and J lost 6, with 11 bases in between. There are 13 residues in the CDR3. CDR1 is SNHLY and CDR2 is FYNNEI in the germline V gene. The CDR3 is CASSDGLEKTQYS. CDR3 DNA sequence: TGTGCCAGCAGTGACGGGCTCGAGAAGACCCAGTACTCC.

The sample holds a few counts of this clonotype. The chain is built from TRBV6-1 and TRBJ1-6; 8 bases map to TRBD1. CDR1 is MNHNS and CDR2 is SASEGT in the germline V gene. The V and J ends lost 6 bases and 5 bases, in that order; junction bases with no gene match: 9. This CDR3 comprises 16 residues. DNA for the CDR3: TGTGCCAGCAGCCGCGGGACAGGCCTTAATAATTCACCCCTCCACTTT. It is translated as CASSRGTGLNNSPLHF.

J is TRBJ2-5 and V is TRBV4-3, with 7 bases aligning to TRBD1. CDR3 length equals 12 residues. J lost 9 bases, V lost 3 bases, and 4 bases had no gene match. Per germline, CDR1 LGHNA and CDR2 YSLEER. CDR3 region: CASSQNRGSQYF. The DNA for the CDR3 is TGCGCCAGCAGCCAGAACAGGGGTTCCCAGTACTTC.

This clonotype has only a few counts. The chain joins TRBV20-1 to TRBJ2-3, with D uncertain. CDR1 and CDR2 from the germline V gene are DFQATT and SNEGSKA (reference sequence). The CDR3 totals 13 residues. Trimming pared 2 bases from V and 0 bases from J, leaving 6 bases between. In nucleotides, the CDR3 is TGCAGTGCTAGATTCGATAGCACAGATACGCAGTATTTT. It encodes CSARFDSTDTQYF.